This TCR beta chain was sequenced for a study of T cell responses to AZD1222 COVID-19 vaccine. Overall study findings and caveats: There were mostly white British donors and more females than males, and clonal diversity was possibly underestimated.

V dropped 5 bases and J dropped 3 bases, with 14 bases sitting between them. The CDR3 loop spans 14 amino acids. The germline V gene encodes CDR1 SEHNR and CDR2 FQNEAQ (reference sequence). Measured with immunoSEQ multiplex PCR; TCRdb has only the in-frame clones, and not every one. The data contain around 110,000 clones, roughly 87% of them seen just once; the ten biggest clones take up 7.5%. This clone was picked up a small number of times. Its target is not known. This clonotype originated in an adult in good health. Specimen: peripheral blood, collected on day 0 of AZD1222 vaccination. The chain is built from TRBV7-9 and TRBJ2-7; a weak D match, TRBD1 (7 bases). The CDR3 is CASSVRQGLYEQYF. As DNA, the CDR3 is TGTGCCAGCAGCGTAAGACAGGGACTCTACGAGCAGTACTTC.